The source of this T cell receptor beta chain is a study of Tregs in tolerant kidney transplant recipients. Study-wide points: Antigen-driven expansion was suggested because donor-specific Tregs expanded more than all Tregs in tolerant patients. The most relevant donor-specific Treg TCRbeta repertoire apparently came from expansion with activated donor B cells. Nucleotide sequences could not be compared across some patients' samples due to primer changes. Validation in larger populations is needed because few patients were studied.

The method was immunoSEQ multiplex PCR; TCRdb's version includes in-frame clones alone and lacks a portion of them. The sample has about 64,000 clones; around 87% are singletons. The nonmyeloablative bone marrow transplants came from related graft donors, with transient mixed chimerism. A word on this clone: Antigen specificity is unknown.

The J segment lost 5 bases and the V segment lost 4 bases, leaving 11 bases of the junction unmatched. Per the germline V gene, CDR1 is KGHSH and CDR2 is LQKENI. The CDR3 consists of 15 residues. The source was CD4+ T cells from blood (PBMCs), collected 6 months after the transplant. The chain links TRBV18 to TRBJ2-7, with TRBD1 identical over 7 bases. This clonotype originated in a human patient who received a combined kidney and bone marrow transplant. Some T cells may be the graft donor's. The CDR3 DNA is TGTGCCAGCTCACAAAACAGGGGCGGAATGGACGAGCAGTACTTC. Translating gives CASSQNRGGMDEQYF.